Below, 28 T cell receptor beta chains from the same sample are listed, as sequenced in a study of blood T cells in healthy people across ages. A sample-barcoded 5' primer and a J-beta primer mix were used in a second PCR of roughly 6 to 11 cycles. TCRdb ran MiXCR on the 5' RACE reads and lists one entry per CDR3 protein. This table holds fewer than 700,000 distinct CDR3 sequences, around half found once. Sequencing used blood. The receptor source for this set is an elderly man in good health.

This clonotype has just a few counts. The rearrangement uses TRBV24-1 and TRBJ2-1; TRBD2 agrees at 8 bases. The V segment lost 1 base and the J segment 8 bases; nucleotides outside the gene matches: 9. The CDR3 is 16 amino acids. CDR1 is KGHDR, CDR2 SFDVKD, per germline. CDR3 DNA: TGTGCCACCAGTGATTTTCTGCGGGGGGCCCGGGATGAGCAGTTCTTC. The encoded protein is CATSDFLRGARDEQFF.

A single count supports this clonotype. The rearrangement joins TRBV12-3 or TRBV12-4 to TRBJ2-3, with 9 bases fitting TRBD1. The ends lost 6 bases at V and 1 base at J; junction bases unmatched: 8. The CDR3 extends over 16 amino acids. The CDR3 sequence: CASRTPGTGRTDTQYF. In nucleotides, the CDR3 is TGTGCCAGCAGAACTCCGGGGACAGGGCGCACAGATACGCAGTATTTT.

This clonotype was seen a few times. This chain joins TRBV6-6 and TRBJ2-1; 7 bases match TRBD2. The ends lost 1 base at V and 12 bases at J; junction bases unmatched: 9. The CDR3 spans 14 residues. Per germline, CDR1 MNHNY and CDR2 SVGAGI (reference sequence). This chain's CDR3 is CASSYWASGDTQFF. The CDR3 DNA is TGTGCCAGCAGTTACTGGGCTAGCGGAGATACGCAGTTCTTC.

The gene calls are TRBV29-1 and TRBJ2-5; the D gene is possibly TRBD1 (5 bases). The DNA end is more similar to TRBJ2-7, so the J call may be wrong. CDR3 size: 14 residues. The germline gives CDR1 SQVTM, CDR2 ANQGSEA. This chain's CDR3 is CSVAKRGRAYEQYF. The CDR3, as DNA: TGCAGCGTTGCGAAAAGGGGCCGAGCCTACGAGCAGTACTTC.

This sequence joins TRBV4-3 and TRBJ2-7, with TRBD2 identical over 8 bases. CDR1 and CDR2 (germline): LGHNA, YSLEER. Trimming at V came to 1 base and at J to 0 bases, leaving 2 bases not matched to a gene. This CDR3 has 15 amino acids. The CDR3 loop reads CASSQAGGSSYEQYF. Written as DNA, the CDR3 is TGCGCCAGCAGCCAAGCGGGAGGGAGCTCCTACGAGCAGTACTTC.

The rearrangement uses TRBV15 and TRBJ2-7, with D unclear. The germline V gene encodes CDR1 LNHNV and CDR2 YYDKDF (reference sequence). The CDR3 covers 15 residues. Trimming removed 5 bases from V and 0 bases from J, with 14 bases in between. The CDR3 here is CATSHDRDNSYEQYF. DNA of the CDR3: TGTGCCACCAGCCATGACCGAGACAACTCCTACGAGCAGTACTTC.

This clonotype was recorded once. This sequence joins TRBV12-3 or TRBV12-4 and TRBJ1-4; D not certain. Trimming pared 6 bases from V and 6 bases from J, leaving 5 bases between. The CDR3 totals 11 residues. The CDR3 loop reads CASSDHEKLFF. The DNA for the CDR3 is TGTGCCAGCAGCGACCATGAAAAACTGTTTTTT.

This clonotype was observed a single time. The gene calls are TRBV4-2 and TRBJ1-5; 8 bases are shared with TRBD1. The germline V gene encodes CDR1 LGHNA and CDR2 YNFKEQ. The CDR3 has 16 amino acids. Germline trimming cut 0 bases from V and 4 bases from J; bases unmatched to any gene: 5. This chain's CDR3 is CASSQDSQGGNQPQHF. As DNA, the CDR3 is TGTGCCAGCAGCCAAGATTCACAGGGGGGAAATCAGCCCCAGCATTTT.

This clonotype was counted once. Mismatch with germline at one junction end may stem from a read error. This sequence joins TRBV20-1 and TRBJ2-1, with D possibly TRBD1 on 5 matching bases. The CDR3 contains 14 residues. Per the germline V gene, CDR1 is DFQATT and CDR2 is SNEGSKA (reference sequence). DNA for the CDR3: TGCAGTGCTCGGACACGGCAATCCTACAATGAGCGGTTCTTC. As protein: CSARTRQSYNERFF.

The chain couples TRBV7-2 to TRBJ2-7, with TRBD2 matching over 8 bases. CDR3 length equals 16 residues. V gave up 1 base and J gave up 3 bases; unmatched junction bases: 8. Germline lookup yields CDR1 SGHTA and CDR2 FQGNSA. CDR3 bases: TGTGCCAGCAGCTTAGAAGGCGGGGGGTCTTTCTACGAGCAGTACTTC. Amino acid sequence: CASSLEGGGSFYEQYF.

This clonotype was seen once. CDR3 bases: TGCGCCAGCAGCCATGGGACGGTGAACACTGAAGCTTTCTTT. Translating gives CASSHGTVNTEAFF. The chain uses TRBV5-1 and TRBJ1-1; tentatively, D is TRBD1 (5 bases). Per germline, CDR1 SGHRS and CDR2 YFSETQ. Trimming took 4 bases from V and 0 from J, leaving 10 bases between them. This CDR3 is 14 amino acids long.

This rearrangement joins TRBV6-5 to TRBJ2-7; the D gene could be TRBD1 or TRBD2 (7 bases each). The end of the DNA is better explained by TRBJ2-5, so the J call may be wrong. The germline gives CDR1 MNHEY, CDR2 SVGAGI. The CDR3 is made up of 14 amino acids. The DNA of the CDR3 is TGTGCCAGCACCTCAGGGGGGGTCGGGGAGACCCAGTACTTC. Protein product: CASTSGGVGETQYF.

This clonotype was picked up many times. The CDR3 DNA reads TGTGCCAGCAGTTCTGGGGCCAACGTCCTGACTTTC. Its protein product is CASSSGANVLTF. The rearrangement uses TRBV6-5 and TRBJ2-6, with D unresolved. V was trimmed by 4 bases and J by 2 bases, leaving 0 bases between them. CDR3 length equals 12 residues. Germline V gene lookup returns CDR1 MNHEY and CDR2 SVGAGI.

The rearrangement joins TRBV7-2 to TRBJ2-7; no firm D call. The CDR3 has 12 residues. Germline-derived CDR1 and CDR2 are SGHTA and FQGNSA. The V and J ends lost 5 bases and 6 bases respectively, with 11 bases between them. CDR3 in DNA: TGTGCCAGCAGCGTAAGACTTGCCGAGCAGTACTTC. This encodes CASSVRLAEQYF.

V and J are TRBV5-1 and TRBJ2-7; D gene unclear. Per germline, CDR1 SGHRS and CDR2 YFSETQ. The CDR3 is 15 residues long. V lost 5 bases to trimming and J lost 0 bases, with 15 bases between them. The CDR3 loop reads CASRWEPGPSYEQYF. In DNA form, the CDR3 reads TGCGCCAGCAGGTGGGAACCGGGCCCCTCCTACGAGCAGTACTTC.

The chain recombines TRBV6-2 or TRBV6-3 with TRBJ2-7, with 8 bases aligning to TRBD2. The V and J ends lost 2 bases and 3 bases, in that order; junction bases with no gene match: 15. CDR3 length: 18 residues. Per the germline V gene, CDR1 is MNHEY and CDR2 is SVGEGT. The CDR3 spells CASSYLPSAGGRGYEQYF. The CDR3 nucleotides read TGTGCCAGCAGTTACCTCCCCTCCGCGGGAGGACGGGGCTACGAGCAGTACTTC.

The chain combines TRBV5-1 with TRBJ2-3; 8 bases line up with TRBD2. The CDR3 covers 15 residues. Germline V gives CDR1 SGHRS, CDR2 YFSETQ. V lost 2 bases to trimming and J lost 3 bases; unmatched junction nucleotides: 5. The CDR3 DNA sequence: TGCGCCAGCAGCTTAGAACTAGCGGTGACAGATACGCAGTATTTT. Its protein product is CASSLELAVTDTQYF.

This chain connects TRBV29-1 to TRBJ2-7; 12 bases are shared with TRBD1. Germline-derived CDR1 and CDR2 are SQVTM and ANQGSEA. Trimming took 6 bases from V and 7 from J; bases not matched to a gene: 13. There are 15 residues in the CDR3. CDR3 protein: CSVGTGTGGDWEQYF. For the CDR3, the DNA is TGCAGCGTCGGAACGGGGACAGGGGGCGATTGGGAGCAGTACTTC.

The gene calls are TRBV7-9 and TRBJ2-3; the D gene could be TRBD1 or TRBD2 (5 bases each). CDR1 SEHNR and CDR2 FQNEAQ come from the germline V gene (reference sequence). The CDR3 consists of 14 residues. V was shortened by 11 bases and J by 1 base, with 16 bases between the two germline ends. CDR3 in DNA: TGTGCCTTCAGACCCGGGGCGGGCACAGATACGCAGTATTTT. Translation gives CAFRPGAGTDTQYF.

There are a few counts of this clonotype. The J gene is TRBJ2-6, the V gene TRBV20-1; D remains unclear. The CDR3 has 14 residues. V lost 3 bases and J 4 bases, leaving 10 bases between the germline ends. From germline, CDR1 is DFQATT and CDR2 SNEGSKA (reference sequence). The chain's CDR3 is CSASRVVGANVLTF. CDR3 bases: TGCAGTGCTAGCCGAGTTGTCGGGGCCAACGTCCTGACTTTC.

This rearrangement joins TRBV20-1 to TRBJ2-6; 7 bases map to TRBD1. Germline-derived CDR1 and CDR2 are DFQATT and SNEGSKA (reference sequence). The CDR3 extends over 16 amino acids. Losses at the gene ends were 3 bases for V and 0 bases for J; bases not matched to a gene: 5. The chain's CDR3 is CSASSDRLSGANVLTF. The CDR3, as DNA: TGCAGTGCTAGCTCGGACAGGCTCTCTGGGGCCAACGTCCTGACTTTC.

V and J are TRBV7-2 and TRBJ2-1; 12 bases are a match to TRBD2. This CDR3 region has 15 residues. J gave up 4 bases and V 5 bases, and 3 bases lay outside the gene matches. CDR1 is SGHTA and CDR2 is FQGNSA in the germline V gene. CDR3 coding DNA: TGTGCCAGCAGCGCGACTAGCGGGAGATACAATGAGCAGTTCTTC. Amino acids: CASSATSGRYNEQFF.

V is TRBV6-5 and J is TRBJ2-7; possibly TRBD1 for D (7 bases). The CDR3 contains 15 residues. The V end lost 10 bases, the J end lost 1 base, and 20 bases lay between the germline ends. Germline lookup yields CDR1 MNHEY and CDR2 SVGAGI. CDR3 region: CATAMAEGASYEQYF. Written as DNA, the CDR3 is TGTGCCACAGCCATGGCGGAGGGGGCTTCCTACGAGCAGTACTTC.

This clonotype was recorded a few times. The rearrangement joins TRBV7-2 to TRBJ2-3; 12 bases are a match to TRBD2. The ends lost 3 bases at V and 6 bases at J; junction bases unmatched: 4. Per germline, CDR1 SGHTA and CDR2 FQGNSA. The CDR3 is made up of 15 amino acids. CDR3 bases: TGTGCCAGCAGCTTGACTAGCGGGAGTTTGGATACGCAGTATTTT. Its translation is CASSLTSGSLDTQYF.

The V and J genes are TRBV10-3 and TRBJ2-2, with TRBD2 as a possible D gene (5 bases). The CDR3 extends over 12 amino acids. The germline CDR1 and CDR2 sequences are ENHRY and SYGVKD. V gave up 9 bases and J gave up 1 base, with 6 bases separating them. The CDR3 spells CAIGGNTGELFF. CDR3 DNA sequence: TGTGCCATTGGAGGGAACACCGGGGAGCTGTTTTTT.

This clonotype was recorded once. A much more abundant neighbour one base away suggests this may be a read error. The rearrangement joins TRBV6-5 to TRBJ2-3; D possibly uses TRBD1 or TRBD2 (5 bases each). The ends were cut back, 5 bases at V and 0 bases at J, with 9 bases in the middle. Germline V gives CDR1 MNHEY, CDR2 SVGAGI. The CDR3 covers 14 residues. DNA for the CDR3: TGTGCCAGCAGTGTGGGGGTGAGCACAGATACGCAGTATTTT. Translation: CASSVGVSTDTQYF.

The chain is built from TRBV2 and TRBJ2-5; TRBD2 agrees at 8 bases. V was clipped by 6 bases and J by 4 bases; unmatched bases: 19. The CDR3 loop spans 18 amino acids. Germline loops: CDR1 SNHLY, CDR2 FYNNEI. This CDR3 reads CASSPIRGKSGGLETQYF. The CDR3 bases are TGTGCCAGCAGCCCCATCCGGGGGAAAAGCGGGGGATTAGAGACCCAGTACTTC. Filled out from reference TRBV2 and TRBJ2-5, the complete variable domain reads EPEVTQTPSHQVTQMGQEVILRCVPISNHLYFYWYRQILGQKVEFLVSFYNNEISEKSEIFDDQFSVERPDGSNFTLKIRSTKLEDSAMYFCASSPIRGKSGGLETQYFGPGTRLLVL.

V usage is TRBV20-1 and J usage is TRBJ2-5, with 11 bases aligning to TRBD2. CDR3 size: 16 residues. Germline loops: CDR1 DFQATT, CDR2 SNEGSKA (reference sequence). J was trimmed by 2 bases and V by 0 bases; bases with no gene match: 5. In DNA, the CDR3 is TGCAGTGCTAGAGAAACTAGCGGGGGCATACAAGAGACCCAGTACTTC. Protein sequence: CSARETSGGIQETQYF.